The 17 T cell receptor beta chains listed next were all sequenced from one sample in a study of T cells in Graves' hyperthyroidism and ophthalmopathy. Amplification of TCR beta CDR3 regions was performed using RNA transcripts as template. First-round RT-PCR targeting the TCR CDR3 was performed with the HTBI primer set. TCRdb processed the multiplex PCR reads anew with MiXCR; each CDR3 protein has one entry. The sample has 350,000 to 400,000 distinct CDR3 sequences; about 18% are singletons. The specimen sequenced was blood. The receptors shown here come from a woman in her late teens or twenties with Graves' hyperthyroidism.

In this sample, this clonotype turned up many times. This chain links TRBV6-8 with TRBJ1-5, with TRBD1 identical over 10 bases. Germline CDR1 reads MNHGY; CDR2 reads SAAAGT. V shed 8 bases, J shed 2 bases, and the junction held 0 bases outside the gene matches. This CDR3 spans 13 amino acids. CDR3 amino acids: CASGTGGNQPQHF. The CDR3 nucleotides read TGTGCCAGCGGGACAGGGGGCAATCAGCCCCAGCATTTT.

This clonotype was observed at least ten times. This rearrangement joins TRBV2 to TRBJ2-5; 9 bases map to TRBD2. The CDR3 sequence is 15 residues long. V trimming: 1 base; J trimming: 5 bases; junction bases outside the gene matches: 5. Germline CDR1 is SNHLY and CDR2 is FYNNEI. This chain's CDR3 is CASSEGGGAGETQYF. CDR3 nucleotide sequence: TGTGCCAGCAGTGAAGGCGGGGGGGCCGGGGAGACCCAGTACTTC. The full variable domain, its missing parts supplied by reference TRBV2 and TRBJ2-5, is EPEVTQTPSHQVTQMGQEVILRCVPISNHLYFYWYRQILGQKVEFLVSFYNNEISEKSEIFDDQFSVERPDGSNFTLKIRSTKLEDSAMYFCASSEGGGAGETQYFGPGTRLLVL.

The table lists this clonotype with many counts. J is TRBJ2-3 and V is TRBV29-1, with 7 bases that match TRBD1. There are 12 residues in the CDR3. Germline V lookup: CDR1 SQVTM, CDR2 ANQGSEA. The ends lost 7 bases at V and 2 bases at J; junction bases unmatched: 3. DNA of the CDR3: TGCAGCGGGGACAGCAACACAGATACGCAGTATTTT. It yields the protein CSGDSNTDTQYF.

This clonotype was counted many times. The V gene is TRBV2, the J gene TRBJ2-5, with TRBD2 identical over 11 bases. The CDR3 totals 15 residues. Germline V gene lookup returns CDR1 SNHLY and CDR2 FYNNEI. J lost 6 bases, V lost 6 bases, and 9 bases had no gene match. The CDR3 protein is CASRVTSGGIQTQYF. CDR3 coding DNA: TGTGCCAGCAGGGTCACTAGCGGGGGTATTCAGACCCAGTACTTC.

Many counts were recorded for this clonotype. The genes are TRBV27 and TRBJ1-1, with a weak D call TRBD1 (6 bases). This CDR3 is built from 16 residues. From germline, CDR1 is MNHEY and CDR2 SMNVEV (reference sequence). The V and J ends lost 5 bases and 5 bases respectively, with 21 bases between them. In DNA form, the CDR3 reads TGTGCCAGCAGTCGGTATTCAGGGGATTTGGGAACTGAAGCTTTCTTT. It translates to CASSRYSGDLGTEAFF.

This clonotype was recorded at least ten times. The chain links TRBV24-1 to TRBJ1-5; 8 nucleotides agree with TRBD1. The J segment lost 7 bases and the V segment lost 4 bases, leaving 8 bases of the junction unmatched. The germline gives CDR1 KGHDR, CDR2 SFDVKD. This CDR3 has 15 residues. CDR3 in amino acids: CATSEGQGAQQPQHF. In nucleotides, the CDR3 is TGTGCCACCAGTGAGGGCCAGGGGGCTCAGCAGCCCCAGCATTTT.

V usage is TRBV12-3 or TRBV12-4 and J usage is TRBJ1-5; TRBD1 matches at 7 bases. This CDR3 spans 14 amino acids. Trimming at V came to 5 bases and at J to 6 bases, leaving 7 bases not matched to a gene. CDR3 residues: CASSLQGEGQPQHF. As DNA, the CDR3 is TGTGCCAGCAGTCTCCAGGGGGAGGGTCAGCCCCAGCATTTT.

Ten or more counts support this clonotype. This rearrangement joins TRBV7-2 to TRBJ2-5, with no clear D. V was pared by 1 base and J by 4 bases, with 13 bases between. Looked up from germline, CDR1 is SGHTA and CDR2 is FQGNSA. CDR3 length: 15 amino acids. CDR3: CASSLEQGYRETQYF. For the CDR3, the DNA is TGTGCCAGCAGCTTAGAGCAAGGGTATCGAGAGACCCAGTACTTC.

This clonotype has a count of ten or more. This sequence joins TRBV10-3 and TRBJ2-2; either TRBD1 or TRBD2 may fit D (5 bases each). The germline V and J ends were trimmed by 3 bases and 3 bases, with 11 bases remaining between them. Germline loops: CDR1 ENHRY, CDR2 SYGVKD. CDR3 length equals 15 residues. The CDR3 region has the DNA TGTGCCATCAGTGAACCGGGACCCTACACCGGGGAGCTGTTTTTT. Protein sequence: CAISEPGPYTGELFF.

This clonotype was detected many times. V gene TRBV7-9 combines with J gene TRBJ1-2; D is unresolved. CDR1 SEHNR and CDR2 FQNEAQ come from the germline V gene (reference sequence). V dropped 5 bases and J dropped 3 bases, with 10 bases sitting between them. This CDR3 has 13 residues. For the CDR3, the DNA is TGTGCCAGCAGCCACCGGCCTGACTATGGCTACACCTTC. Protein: CASSHRPDYGYTF. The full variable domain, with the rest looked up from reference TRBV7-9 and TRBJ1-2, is DTGVSQNPRHKITKRGQNVTFRCDPISEHNRLYWYRQTLGQGPEFLTYFQNEAQLEKSRLLSDRFSAERPKGSFSTLEIQRTEQGDSAMYLCASSHRPDYGYTFGSGTRLTVV.

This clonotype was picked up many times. This chain's CDR3 is CASSDGRRQPQHF. The CDR3 DNA sequence: TGTGCCAGCAGTGATGGAAGGCGTCAGCCCCAGCATTTT. The chain couples TRBV12-3 or TRBV12-4 to TRBJ1-5; D not resolved. The CDR3 extends over 13 amino acids. V was clipped by 5 bases and J by 6 bases, with 11 bases between them.

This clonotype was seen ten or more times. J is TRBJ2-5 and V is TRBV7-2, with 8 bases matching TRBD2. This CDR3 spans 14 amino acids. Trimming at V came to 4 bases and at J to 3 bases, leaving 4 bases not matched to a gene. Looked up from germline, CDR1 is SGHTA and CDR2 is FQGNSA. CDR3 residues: CASSSSGGKETQYF. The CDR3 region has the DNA TGTGCCAGCAGCTCGAGCGGGGGAAAAGAGACCCAGTACTTC.

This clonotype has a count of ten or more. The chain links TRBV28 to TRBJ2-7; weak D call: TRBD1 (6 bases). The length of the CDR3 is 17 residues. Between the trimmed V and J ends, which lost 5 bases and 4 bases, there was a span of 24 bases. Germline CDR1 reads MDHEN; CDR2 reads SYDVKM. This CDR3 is CASSPGARNGKRYEQYF. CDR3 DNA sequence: TGTGCCAGCAGTCCAGGGGCCCGGAATGGGAAGCGATACGAGCAGTACTTC.

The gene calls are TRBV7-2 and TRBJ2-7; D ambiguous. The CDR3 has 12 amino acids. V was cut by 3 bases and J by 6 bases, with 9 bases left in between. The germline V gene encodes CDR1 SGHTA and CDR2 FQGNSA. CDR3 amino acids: CASSFVRAEQYF. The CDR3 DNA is TGTGCCAGCAGCTTTGTTAGGGCCGAGCAGTACTTC.

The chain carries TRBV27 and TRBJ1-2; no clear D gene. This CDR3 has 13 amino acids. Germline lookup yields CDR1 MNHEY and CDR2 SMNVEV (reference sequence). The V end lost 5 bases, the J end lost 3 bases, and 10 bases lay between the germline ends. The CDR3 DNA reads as TGTGCCAGCAGTACCGAACGATACTATGGCTACACCTTC. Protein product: CASSTERYYGYTF.

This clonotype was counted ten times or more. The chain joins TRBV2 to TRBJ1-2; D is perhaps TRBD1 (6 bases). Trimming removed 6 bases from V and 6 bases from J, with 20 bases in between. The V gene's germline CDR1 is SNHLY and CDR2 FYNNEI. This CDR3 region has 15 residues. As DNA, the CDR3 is TGTGCCAGCAGGCCCGGAGGGCAGGGGAAGGATGGCTACACCTTC. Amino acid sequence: CASRPGGQGKDGYTF.

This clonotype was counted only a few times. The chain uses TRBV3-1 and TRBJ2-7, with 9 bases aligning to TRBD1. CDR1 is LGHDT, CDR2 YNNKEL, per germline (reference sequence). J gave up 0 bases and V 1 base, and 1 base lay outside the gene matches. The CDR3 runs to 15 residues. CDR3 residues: CASSQGQGGSYEQYF. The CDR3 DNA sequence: TGTGCCAGCAGCCAAGGACAGGGGGGCTCCTACGAGCAGTACTTC.